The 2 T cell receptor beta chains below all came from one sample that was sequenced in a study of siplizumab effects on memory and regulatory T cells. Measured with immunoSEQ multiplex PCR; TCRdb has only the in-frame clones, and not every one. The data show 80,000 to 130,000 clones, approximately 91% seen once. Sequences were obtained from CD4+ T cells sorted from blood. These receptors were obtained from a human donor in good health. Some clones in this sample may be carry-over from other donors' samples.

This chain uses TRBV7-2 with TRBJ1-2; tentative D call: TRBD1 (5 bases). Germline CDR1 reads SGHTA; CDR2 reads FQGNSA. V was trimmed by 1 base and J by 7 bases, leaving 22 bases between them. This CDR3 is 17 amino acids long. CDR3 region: CASSLGPVVRGDGGYTF. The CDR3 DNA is TGTGCCAGCAGCTTAGGACCGGTCGTCCGGGGGGATGGTGGCTACACCTTC.

The CDR3: CASSLSASGTKETQYF. The CDR3 region has the DNA TGTGCCAGCAGTTTATCGGCTAGCGGGACTAAAGAGACCCAGTACTTC. The J gene is TRBJ2-5, the V gene TRBV28; TRBD2 matches at 9 bases. The CDR3 contains 16 residues. Germline V lookup: CDR1 MDHEN, CDR2 SYDVKM. J was trimmed by 3 bases and V by 1 base; bases with no gene match: 6.